This TCR beta chain came from a study of regulatory T cells in long-lasting Graves disease (dated by TCRdb to the early 2020s). Study-wide context: Patients with newly diagnosed Graves' disease had been on antithyroid drugs for under 3 months. The study was registered as a clinical trial and conducted in China. Peripheral blood TCR sequencing and RNA sequencing compared persistent Graves' disease patients with newly diagnosed Graves' disease patients. A total of around 35 samples underwent TCR sequencing: around 13 from persistent and about 20 from newly diagnosed Graves' disease patients. The full study reports these points: Preferential use of TRBV28, TRBJ1-2 and TRBJ2-5 was observed in persistent disease, whereas TRBV20-1 and TRBJ2-1 were favored in newly diagnosed disease. Compared with newly diagnosed patients, patients with persistent Graves' disease had lower TCR Shannon entropy and fewer highly expanded clones, which suggests clonal expansion. Persistent patients shared more public clonotypes among themselves (roughly 2,700) than newly diagnosed patients did (approximately 870). Only the TCR beta chain was sequenced and analyzed. The study examined only peripheral blood because the primary lesion, thyroid tissue, could not be accessed. The authors acknowledged the small sample size as a limitation that may reduce accuracy.

The time point label corresponds to: newly diagnosed GD, antithyroid drugs for less than 3 months. RNA was extracted from PBMCs in TRIzol for both TCR sequencing and RNA sequencing. The diagnosis of Graves' disease followed American Thyroid Association guidelines. Patients for the study were recruited at an endocrinology department in Xi'an, China. Each patient gave approximately 10 milliliters of peripheral blood, collected in an EDTA anticoagulant tube. Ficoll Paque Plus density gradient separation was used to isolate PBMCs, and no further T cell sorting was performed. RNA quality was checked with an Agilent 2100 Bioanalyzer and agarose gel, and concentration with a NanoDrop 2000. This clonotype was seen only a few times. The clone's antigen remains unknown. Base qualities are missing; no much larger clone stands one base away. The method behind the library was multiplex PCR. The run used an Illumina HiSeq 4000. iRepertoire HTBI primers and Arm-PCR amplification of CDR3 regions were used to construct TCR beta libraries. Before sequencing, the PCR products underwent gel purification. In the source study's methods: Gene usage analysis of CDR3 amino acid clonotypes used the 55 to 80 TRBV and fewer than 15 TRBJ segments found across samples. Filtered high-quality paired reads were merged into contigs using COPE and FqMerger. BLAST was used to align contigs to the IMGT TRBV, TRBD and TRBJ reference genes, and CDR3 was defined following IMGT. Any clonotype with a frequency above 0.1% was classified as a highly expanded clone. Repertoire diversity was measured by Shannon entropy, and V-J evenness by the Gini coefficient. A clonotype was considered public if more than one individual shared it. TCRdb trimmed the raw reads at Q25, called clones with MiXCR and kept productive beta chains. Duplicate CDR3 protein sequences are folded into a single record with the most common DNA and genes. Here the V and J calls rest on TCRdb's processing, not on the authors' analysis. Here the sample has approximately 400,000 distinct CDR3 sequences; 15% occur a single time. The top ten clonotypes cover roughly 8% of the sample.

V was cut back by 0 bases and J by 0 bases, leaving a gap of 7 bases between them. Measured from the cysteine to the phenylalanine, the CDR3 is 15 residues long. Only CDR3 DNA remains: 45 bases, in frame from the first base. Via the germline V gene, CDR1 is SGDLS and CDR2 YYNGEE. These records were also assigned to another study, of T cells in Graves' hyperthyroidism and ophthalmopathy. Drawing on the second study: Stable Graves' hyperthyroidism was defined as no progression to ophthalmopathy during 18 months of follow-up. The hyperthyroidism patients were between 18 and 65 years old and newly diagnosed, with a disease duration of less than 2 months. Patients with uncontrolled infections, other autoimmune diseases, pregnancy or lactation were excluded. Diagnoses were established on the basis of clinical symptoms, serum thyroxine and TRAb, thyroid ultrasound, and orbital computed tomography. For the first round of RT-PCR on the TCR CDR3, the HTBI primer set was used together with the Qiagen OneStep RT-PCR kit. Most expanded thyroid clonotypes (frequency above 0.001) were also found in blood, which suggests that blood repertoires may mirror thyroid immune responses. A 13 V-J signature model separated ophthalmopathy from stable hyperthyroidism, with around 90% sensitivity and just under 84% specificity in cross-validation and 80%/75% in testing. In validation, progression to ophthalmopathy was predicted by the model with about 70% sensitivity and under 85% specificity, a median of 6.5 months before onset. TCR V-J signatures able to tell the groups apart were searched for in a discovery cohort of 95 to 100 patients, of whom roughly 42 had Graves' ophthalmopathy and roughly 58 had stable Graves' hyperthyroidism. An independent validation cohort of around 19 hyperthyroidism patients and approximately 15 patients who later progressed to ophthalmopathy tested prospective prediction of ophthalmopathy. The approximately 95 discovery patients were divided at random into training and test sets in a 7:3 ratio. Thyroid tissue and blood T-cell repertoires from about 6 Graves' hyperthyroidism patients were also compared in the study. After sampling, hyperthyroidism patients received methimazole starting at 30 mg daily, and ophthalmopathy patients received high-dose intravenous methylprednisolone. The libraries were constructed in a second round of multiplex PCR and then size-selected and purified. Sequencing of the libraries was done on an Illumina HiSeq2000 using paired-end 100 bp reads. Raw data were processed with SOAPnuke, discarding reads with adapters, uncalled bases, mean Phred below 15, or no exact constant-primer or identifier match. High-quality paired reads were merged using COPE v1.2.5, and each unique nucleotide sequence was defined as a clonotype. MiTCR v1.1 was used to align the clonotypes against IMGT TRBV, TRBD and TRBJ reference segments. Analysis was restricted to V-J combinations with a frequency above 0.0001, which covered just over 98% of repertoires. A TCS score was defined as the ratio between F50 (clonal expansion) and ExV (chaos), using BLOSUM62-based TCRdist between CDR3 peptides within each V-J. Welch's t-statistics and random forest reduced 500 to 650 V-J features to about 13, which were used in a naive Bayes classifier (R e1071). No statistical method was used to fix the sample size in advance, and group allocation was not hidden from the investigators. The paper reports TCR Vbeta CDR3 sequencing of approximately 130 peripheral blood samples: 40 or so ophthalmopathy, under 80 hyperthyroidism and around 17 progressor patients.

The receptor was derived from a woman aged 40-49 years with Graves disease. Donor details come from another sample of the same person, matched by shared clones. The chain uses TRBV9 and TRBJ2-1; the D gene lacks a confident call. The source material was peripheral blood mononuclear cells (PBMCs), sampled at new diagnosis, from a patient treated with antithyroid drugs. CDR3 region: CASSVGPSSYNEQFF. The DNA sequence is as follows: TGTGCCAGCAGCGTAGGTCCGAGCTCCTACAATGAGCAGTTCTTC. Where the CDR3 stops, the reference TRBV9 and TRBJ2-1 genes take over; the full variable domain is DSGVTQTPKHLITATGQRVTLRCSPRSGDLSVYWYQQSLDQGLQFLIQYYNGEERAKGNILERFSAQQFPDLHSELNLSSLELGDSALYFCASSVGPSSYNEQFFGPGTRLTVL.